This record looks at one TCR beta chain sequence and its context. Its antigen is not known. Healthy bone marrow donors supplied every sample. The entry originates in a study of cytomegalovirus exposure and HLA in healthy donors. Use of 60 Vbeta and 13 Jbeta primers characterized the PCR. Clones were read by immunoSEQ multiplex PCR, and TCRdb kept only the in-frame ones, dropping some. The repertoire holds some 89,000 clones, with 75% to 90% as singletons. Trimming took 4 bases from V and 1 from J; bases not matched to a gene: 6. This CDR3 is 15 amino acids long. CDR1 is SGHDN, CDR2 FVKESK, per germline. Overall study findings and caveats: Later work showed greater clonal expansion in HLA-associated TCR beta chains than in equally common others. Within an earlier analysis, most TCR beta V segments proved productive either about 90% or about 30% of the time.

The sequencing sample was made of PBMCs. The sequence was obtained from a man aged 35 to 55 in good health and CMV-seropositive. V is TRBV14 and J is TRBJ1-1; TRBD1 agrees at 7 bases. CDR3 nucleotides: TGTGCCAGCAGCCTCCGGACAGGACGGAACACTGAAGCTTTCTTT. This sequence encodes CASSLRTGRNTEAFF.